Described below is a single TCR beta chain sequence and its context. Antigen: not known. The data derive from a study of vaccination and CD4 T cells after COVID-19. On the study more broadly: Median time from second vaccine dose to sampling was 72 days (14 to 241). General study points: Reactive clonotype counts went from median roughly 20 after infection to a few dozen after vaccination, nonsignificantly.

Germline CDR1 is MNHEY and CDR2 is SMNVEV (reference sequence). The V and J ends lost 4 bases and 0 bases respectively, with 21 bases between them. The CDR3 spans 19 residues. An Oncomine TCR Beta short-read assay was used to sequence the DNA from cultured CD4+ T cells. MiXCR was run by TCRdb on the PCR reads, yielding one entry per CDR3 protein. This sample yields over 10,000 distinct CDR3 sequences, of which roughly 60% are seen a single time; roughly a sixth belongs to the top ten. As to treatment: roughly 10-day PBMC culture with coronavirus spike peptide pools or control peptides (ViraFEST assay). ViraFEST relied on peptide pools to expand antigen-specific T cells; the TCRs were sequenced afterward. Alongside approximately 10 IU/ml IL-2 and about 9.6 ug/ml peptide pools, PBMCs were cultured at 2 million to 2.5 million per well.

The chain combines TRBV27 with TRBJ2-2, with a tentative D call TRBD2 (5 bases). This TCR derives from a human donor who had recovered from COVID-19. The specimen was CD4+ T cells from blood, cultured in vitro. The CDR3 bases are TGTGCCAGCAGTTCCCATGGGGAGAGCCCGAAAGCGAACACCGGGGAGCTGTTTTTT. Protein product: CASSSHGESPKANTGELFF.